These 21 T cell receptor beta chains came from one sample sequenced in a study of CD8 T cells in ankylosing spondylitis (dated by TCRdb to about 2017). Library creation used 5' RACE. The sequencer listed for this sample is Illumina HiSeq 2500. TCRdb reanalyzed the raw reads on its own, using fastp at Q25 for trimming and MiXCR for clone calling, and kept in-frame beta chains. Rows are unified per CDR3 protein, each entry keeping the most common DNA and genes. The sample table records about 160,000 distinct CDR3 sequences; 9.8% of these occur just once. Clones ranked in the top ten supply roughly 15% of the sample. Sequenced material: blood, either unsorted or a sorted T cell fraction (not recorded which). The receptors originated from a female donor with ankylosing spondylitis or in good health (not recorded which).

The chain links TRBV7-2 to TRBJ1-5; D is unresolved. The V gene lost 3 bases and the J gene lost 10 bases, with 19 bases spanning the gap. The CDR3 extends over 15 amino acids. Germline assignment: CDR1 SGHTA and CDR2 FQGNSA. The CDR3 nucleotides read TGTGCCAGCAGCTTCTCGGCATACCTGGGATACCCCCAGCATTTT. Amino acids: CASSFSAYLGYPQHF.

Regarding this clonotype: An end of the junction differs from the germline gene, which may be a read error. The V and J genes are TRBV29-1 and TRBJ2-1, with TRBD1 matching 7 bases. The V gene's germline CDR1 is SQVTM and CDR2 ANQGSEA. The CDR3 has 11 amino acids. The CDR3 is CSVEVGDRATF. Here the CDR3 DNA reads TGCAGCGTTGAAGTTGGCGACAGGGCTACCTTC.

This clonotype was counted ten times or more. The rearrangement joins TRBV7-9 to TRBJ1-2; 10 nucleotides match TRBD1. The germline V gene encodes CDR1 SEHNR and CDR2 FQNEAQ (reference sequence). The junction had 2 bases not matched to a gene; V was cut back by 5 bases and J by 2 bases. The CDR3 has 14 residues. This CDR3 reads CASSPGQGNYGYTF. CDR3 in DNA: TGTGCCAGCAGCCCGGGACAGGGGAACTATGGCTACACCTTC.

This clonotype came up a few times. The chain recombines TRBV5-8 with TRBJ1-5, with D perhaps TRBD1 (6 bases). V lost 4 bases, J lost 7 bases, and 18 bases lay in between. This CDR3 comprises 15 residues. The germline gives CDR1 SGHTS, CDR2 YDEGEE. The CDR3 DNA follows: TGTGCCAGCAGCCGACGCCGGGGGGGCCCGCAGCCCCAGCATTTT. Amino acids: CASSRRRGGPQPQHF.

This clonotype has a count of ten or more. The chain links TRBV29-1 to TRBJ2-5; the match to TRBD2 covers 13 bases. Germline CDR1 and CDR2: SQVTM and ANQGSEA. The CDR3 is 15 amino acids. Trimming took 4 bases from V and 5 from J; bases not matched to a gene: 7. The CDR3 protein is CSVGTSGSPEETQYF. For the CDR3, the DNA is TGCAGCGTTGGGACTAGCGGGAGTCCGGAGGAGACCCAGTACTTC.

This clonotype was counted between two and nine times. CDR3 coding DNA: TGTGCCAGCACAGGGTTCAGAATAAGTGAGCAGTTCTTC. Encoded protein: CASTGFRISEQFF. The J gene is TRBJ2-1, the V gene TRBV7-9, with D tentatively TRBD1 (5 bases). V shed 7 bases and J shed 9 bases, with 16 bases lying between them. This CDR3 comprises 13 residues. In germline, CDR1 is SEHNR, CDR2 FQNEAQ (reference sequence).

This clonotype was counted only a few times. This chain connects TRBV20-1 to TRBJ2-1, with 11 bases identical to TRBD2. V trimming: 2 bases; J trimming: 3 bases; junction bases outside the gene matches: 9. This CDR3 contains 17 residues. Germline assignment: CDR1 DFQATT and CDR2 SNEGSKA (reference sequence). CDR3 in amino acids: CSARPRGLADFYNEQFF. DNA for the CDR3: TGCAGTGCTAGACCCCGGGGACTAGCGGATTTCTACAATGAGCAGTTCTTC.

The chain uses TRBV20-1 and TRBJ2-1; 14 bases are a match to TRBD2. Germline V CDR1 and CDR2: DFQATT, SNEGSKA (reference sequence). V was pared by 1 base and J by 12 bases, with 20 bases of the junction left unmatched. This CDR3 comprises 19 residues. CDR3 coding DNA: TGCAGTGCTAGAGCCTTTGGCCCCGAAGCTAGACTAGCGGGAGGGGGGCAGTTCTTC. Its protein is CSARAFGPEARLAGGGQFF.

V gene TRBV28 combines with J gene TRBJ2-3, with TRBD2 matching over 7 bases. Germline V CDR1 and CDR2: MDHEN, SYDVKM. V was pared by 1 base and J by 1 base, with 2 bases of the junction left unmatched. The CDR3 consists of 15 residues. CDR3 sequence (DNA): TGTGCCAGCAGTTTATCGCTAGCGGGCACAGATACGCAGTATTTT. Protein product: CASSLSLAGTDTQYF.

This clonotype was detected a few times. The chain's CDR3 is CASSQESGSNEQFF. DNA of the CDR3: TGTGCCAGCAGCCAAGAATCTGGGTCCAATGAGCAGTTCTTC. This sequence joins TRBV4-2 and TRBJ2-1; the D is unclear. This CDR3 is built from 14 residues. The V gene lost 0 bases and the J gene lost 6 bases, with 9 bases spanning the gap. CDR1 LGHNA and CDR2 YNFKEQ come from the germline V gene.

The table lists this clonotype with a few counts. This chain connects TRBV5-5 to TRBJ2-1; D not certain. Germline V gene lookup returns CDR1 SGHKS and CDR2 YYEKEE (reference sequence). Trimming left V 4 bases short and J 10 bases short, with 12 bases between. CDR3 length: 12 residues. The CDR3 DNA follows: TGTGCCAGCAGCCCAACAATAAGAGAGCAGTTCTTC. Its protein is CASSPTIREQFF.

This clonotype has only a few counts. V and J are TRBV6-1 and TRBJ2-2; possibly TRBD1 or TRBD2 for D (5 bases each). V gave up 2 bases and J gave up 6 bases, with 13 bases separating them. The CDR3 loop spans 15 amino acids. CDR1 is MNHNS, CDR2 SASEGT, per germline. The DNA of the CDR3 is TGTGCCAGCAGTGAACCGAGCCTGGGACCCGGGGAGCTGTTTTTT. Amino acid sequence: CASSEPSLGPGELFF.

V and J are TRBV2 and TRBJ1-1; 11 nucleotides match TRBD1. Germline values: CDR1 SNHLY, CDR2 FYNNEI. V lost 7 bases and J lost 8; bases outside the gene matches: 9. CDR3 size: 14 residues. The CDR3 nucleotides are TGTGCCAGCAAAGAAGGGACAGGGGGGGACGAAGCTTTCTTT. It codes for CASKEGTGGDEAFF.

V gene TRBV4-1 combines with J gene TRBJ2-2, with 7 bases lining up with TRBD1. The CDR3 spans 15 residues. V shed 0 bases, J shed 6 bases, and the junction held 4 bases outside the gene matches. Germline lookup yields CDR1 MGHRA and CDR2 YSYEKL. As DNA, the CDR3 is TGCGCCAGCAGCCAAGATGAAGGGGGCCCCGGGGAGCTGTTTTTT. This gives the protein CASSQDEGGPGELFF.

J is TRBJ2-7 and V is TRBV30; D is possibly TRBD1 (5 bases). The CDR3 is made up of 11 amino acids. Deletions cut 8 bases from V and 2 bases from J, with 10 bases between. Germline lookup yields CDR1 GTSNPN and CDR2 SVGIG (reference sequence). The CDR3 DNA sequence: TGTGCCGGGGCAGACACCTACGAGCAGTACTTC. It is translated as CAGADTYEQYF.

This clonotype was seen only a few times. The rearrangement joins TRBV12-5 to TRBJ1-1, with no clear D. The CDR3 length is 10 residues. V was shortened by 1 base and J by 7 bases, with 1 base between the two germline ends. CDR1 and CDR2 (germline): LGHNT, FRNRAP. CDR3 sequence: CASGLDEAFF. In nucleotides, the CDR3 is TGTGCTAGTGGTTTGGATGAAGCTTTCTTT.

The rearrangement joins TRBV4-1 to TRBJ2-5; perhaps TRBD2 as D (6 bases). Per the germline V gene, CDR1 is MGHRA and CDR2 is YSYEKL. V dropped 4 bases and J dropped 5 bases, with 23 bases sitting between them. The length of the CDR3 is 17 residues. The CDR3 DNA is TGCGCCAGCAGCCCAATCGCCGGGAGCCCTTCGAGCGAGACCCAGTACTTC. This translates into CASSPIAGSPSSETQYF.

This clonotype was seen a handful of times. The rearrangement joins TRBV9 to TRBJ2-1; tentatively, D is TRBD1 (5 bases). The CDR3 spans 12 residues. CDR1 SGDLS and CDR2 YYNGEE come from the germline V gene. V was shortened by 4 bases and J by 10 bases, with 12 bases between the two germline ends. The CDR3 spells CASSRAGPEQFF. In nucleotides, the CDR3 is TGTGCCAGCAGCCGAGCAGGGCCCGAGCAGTTCTTC.

This clonotype was recorded at least ten times. The chain couples TRBV6-5 to TRBJ2-7, with TRBD1 matching over 10 bases. Germline loops: CDR1 MNHEY, CDR2 SVGAGI. The CDR3 contains 14 residues. Losses at the gene ends were 2 bases for V and 2 bases for J; bases not matched to a gene: 0. The CDR3 region is CASSYGTGAYEQYF. The DNA of the CDR3 is TGTGCCAGCAGTTACGGGACAGGGGCCTACGAGCAGTACTTC.

This clonotype was observed a few times. This chain joins TRBV9 and TRBJ1-6; TRBD1 matches at 9 bases. Looked up from germline, CDR1 is SGDLS and CDR2 is YYNGEE. This CDR3 comprises 14 residues. The junction had 2 bases not matched to a gene; V was cut back by 3 bases and J by 7 bases. The CDR3 reads CASSGDRGNSPLHF. The CDR3 nucleotides read TGTGCCAGCAGCGGAGACAGGGGGAATTCACCCCTCCACTTT.

This clonotype has a count of ten or more. The chain joins TRBV27 to TRBJ2-2, with D unclear. Trimming cost V 5 bases and J 4 bases, with 8 bases left between them. The CDR3 sequence is 13 residues long. The V gene's germline CDR1 is MNHEY and CDR2 SMNVEV (reference sequence). CDR3 DNA: TGTGCCAGCAGTGAGATGGGCACCGGGGAGCTGTTTTTT. It translates to CASSEMGTGELFF.